This TCR beta chain was recovered during a study of T cells in Graves' hyperthyroidism and ophthalmopathy. With regard to this clonotype: Relative to the germline gene, one junction end is altered; a read error may explain this.

From RNA transcripts, TCR beta CDR3 regions were amplified. Researchers ran a first-round RT-PCR on the TCR CDR3 using the HTBI primer set. Via MiXCR, TCRdb re-called the multiplex PCR reads, giving one row per CDR3 protein. This table holds more than 300,000 distinct CDR3 sequences, 17% found once. Germline V gene data show CDR1 as ENHRY and CDR2 as SYGVKD. This CDR3 comprises 16 residues. Uncontrolled infection, other autoimmune disease, pregnancy or lactation excluded patients. The sample taken for sequencing was blood. This receptor was obtained from a woman younger than 45 with Graves' hyperthyroidism that later progressed to Graves' ophthalmopathy. The chain joins TRBV10-3 to TRBJ1-1, with 9 bases fitting TRBD1. The CDR3 DNA follows: TGTGCCGTCAGTGGGGGGGCGACAGGGGGAAACACTGAAGCTTTCTTT. This gives the protein CAVSGGATGGNTEAFF.